The 17 T cell receptor beta chains below come from one sample, sequenced in a study of siplizumab effects on memory and regulatory T cells. Only in-frame clones appear in the TCRdb table, and some are missing; sequencing was by immunoSEQ multiplex PCR. The sample includes around 82,000 clones, 93% seen only once; the top ten take 4.5% to 5%. Sequenced sample: CD8+ T cells sorted from blood. The receptor set was obtained from a human donor in good health.

The CDR3 loop is CSVEIQPYGYTF. CDR3 DNA: TGCAGCGTGGAAATCCAGCCCTATGGCTACACCTTC. The J gene is TRBJ1-2, the V gene TRBV29-1; D is unresolved. In germline, CDR1 is SQVTM, CDR2 ANQGSEA. This CDR3 contains 12 residues. V was clipped by 6 bases and J by 4 bases, with 12 bases between them. Drawing the rest from reference TRBV29-1 and TRBJ1-2, the complete variable domain is SAVISQKPSRDICQRGTSLTIQCQVDSQVTMMFWYRQQPGQSLTLIATANQGSEATYESGFVIDKFPISRPNLTFSTLTVSNMSPEDSSIYLCSVEIQPYGYTFGSGTRLTVV.

This chain connects TRBV27 to TRBJ1-1, with D possibly being TRBD1 (6 bases). Trimming removed 2 bases from V and 4 bases from J, with 11 bases in between. Looked up from germline, CDR1 is MNHEY and CDR2 is SMNVEV (reference sequence). The CDR3 extends over 14 amino acids. The DNA for the CDR3 is TGTGCCAGCAGTTTAACGAGGGGGATCACTGAAGCTTTCTTT. This gives the protein CASSLTRGITEAFF.

This clone was detected only once. V and J are TRBV28 and TRBJ2-3; the D gene is possibly TRBD1 (5 bases). The CDR3 runs to 17 residues. Between the trimmed V and J ends, which lost 6 bases and 4 bases, there was a span of 23 bases. The germline V gene has CDR1 MDHEN and CDR2 SYDVKM. The CDR3 DNA is TGTGCCAGCAGCCCCATGCCTCGACAGTGGGGCGCAGATACGCAGTATTTT. This translates into CASSPMPRQWGADTQYF.

V is TRBV5-6 and J is TRBJ1-5, with TRBD1 as a possible D gene (6 bases). V lost 0 bases and J 7 bases, leaving 17 bases between the germline ends. CDR3 length: 16 amino acids. Germline values: CDR1 SGHDT, CDR2 YYEEEE. The DNA of the CDR3 is TGTGCCAGCAGCTTGGAGGGGGGCAATTTCGGGCAGCCCCAGCATTTT. It codes for CASSLEGGNFGQPQHF.

This clone was seen a single time. This chain connects TRBV2 to TRBJ2-2; D call uncertain. Trimming took 8 bases from V and 11 from J, leaving 18 bases between them. The CDR3 runs to 13 residues. Per the germline V gene, CDR1 is SNHLY and CDR2 is FYNNEI. The CDR3 DNA sequence: TGTGCCAGCGACGGAAACAGTGGCTTCGAGCTGTTTTTT. Protein sequence: CASDGNSGFELFF.

The rearrangement joins TRBV7-6 to TRBJ2-3, with unresolved D. CDR3 size: 16 residues. V lost 0 bases and J 4 bases, leaving 14 bases between the germline ends. Germline V gene sequence: CDR1 SGHVS, CDR2 FNYEAQ. CDR3 residues: CASSLAPPWVADTQYF. The CDR3 region has the DNA TGTGCCAGCAGCTTAGCCCCCCCTTGGGTAGCAGATACGCAGTATTTT.

This chain links TRBV1 with TRBJ2-7; no DNA check was done on the table's D call, TRBD1. TRBV1 constitutes a pseudogene. The CDR3 is made up of 13 amino acids. This CDR3 reads CASSQTGSYEQYF. The DNA of the CDR3 is TGCGCCAGCAGCCAGACAGGGTCCTACGAGCAGTACTTC.

This clone was seen once. The chain has TRBV4-1 and TRBJ1-1, with D possibly being TRBD1 (6 bases). Germline values: CDR1 MGHRA, CDR2 YSYEKL. The V end was cut by 2 bases, the J end by 5 bases, with 6 bases between. The CDR3 is made up of 12 amino acids. CDR3 loop: CASSQQGTEAFF. CDR3 in DNA: TGCGCCAGCAGCCAACAGGGGACTGAAGCTTTCTTT.

The chain combines TRBV7-9 with TRBJ1-3, with TRBD1 identical over 7 bases. The CDR3 has 14 amino acids. Germline CDR1 SEHNR, CDR2 FQNEAQ (reference sequence). V lost 5 bases to trimming and J lost 6 bases; unmatched junction nucleotides: 7. The DNA for the CDR3 is TGTGCCAGCAGCCTACAGGGGCCCGTAAACACCATATATTTT. Translated, it gives CASSLQGPVNTIYF.

V gene TRBV28 combines with J gene TRBJ1-2; 7 bases align to TRBD1. Germline loops: CDR1 MDHEN, CDR2 SYDVKM. The ends lost 5 bases at V and 4 bases at J; junction bases unmatched: 7. The CDR3 is 14 residues long. CDR3 coding DNA: TGTGCCAGCAGTCCCACTGACAGGGCCTATGGCTACACCTTC. This codes for CASSPTDRAYGYTF.

The rearrangement links TRBV2 to TRBJ1-1, with a possible D match to TRBD1 (5 bases). Trimming shortened V by 6 bases and J by 0 bases, and 17 bases separated the two germline ends. Germline assignment: CDR1 SNHLY and CDR2 FYNNEI. The CDR3 is 16 amino acids. Here the CDR3 reads CASRDFRDFLNTEAFF. The CDR3 nucleotides read TGTGCCAGCAGGGATTTCCGGGACTTCCTGAACACTGAAGCTTTCTTT.

The chain is built from TRBV19 and TRBJ1-5; D is unclear. The CDR3 is 14 residues long. Trimming pared 2 bases from V and 5 bases from J, leaving 10 bases between. Looked up from germline, CDR1 is LNHDA and CDR2 is SQIVND (reference sequence). CDR3 residues: CASSILGDYQPQHF. The CDR3 DNA sequence: TGTGCCAGTAGTATATTGGGTGATTATCAGCCCCAGCATTTT.

The rearrangement links TRBV7-6 to TRBJ2-7, with TRBD2 identical over 9 bases. This CDR3 region has 16 residues. Germline V gene sequence: CDR1 SGHVS, CDR2 FNYEAQ. J lost 4 bases, V lost 4 bases, and 11 bases had no gene match. The CDR3 nucleotides are TGTGCCAGCAGCTCGTTAGCGGGGGTGAAGACTTACGAGCAGTACTTC. Its protein is CASSSLAGVKTYEQYF.

This chain joins TRBV9 and TRBJ2-1, with 13 bases lining up with TRBD2. This CDR3 is built from 14 residues. J lost 12 bases, V lost 4 bases, and 7 bases had no gene match. Germline V gene lookup returns CDR1 SGDLS and CDR2 YYNGEE. CDR3: CASSLGLAGERQFF. As DNA, the CDR3 is TGTGCCAGCAGCCTCGGACTAGCGGGGGAGCGGCAGTTCTTC.

The V and J genes are TRBV2 and TRBJ2-3, with 9 bases fitting TRBD2. J lost 3 bases, V lost 6 bases, and 10 bases had no gene match. The germline V gene has CDR1 SNHLY and CDR2 FYNNEI. This CDR3 comprises 16 residues. CDR3 bases: TGTGCCAGCAGGAGACCAGCGGGGGGAACGACAGATACGCAGTATTTT. This gives the protein CASRRPAGGTTDTQYF.

V gene TRBV6-5 combines with J gene TRBJ1-2; tentative D call: TRBD1 (5 bases). V was trimmed by 0 bases and J by 4 bases, leaving 15 bases between them. The germline CDR1 and CDR2 sequences are MNHEY and SVGAGI. CDR3 size: 16 residues. CDR3 loop: CASSYSGQGVGYGYTF. DNA for the CDR3: TGTGCCAGCAGTTACTCGGGGCAGGGAGTAGGCTATGGCTACACCTTC.

The CDR3 protein is CASVEGLVQAGELFF. The CDR3 DNA follows: TGTGCCAGCGTCGAAGGACTAGTCCAGGCCGGGGAGCTGTTTTTT. This sequence joins TRBV2 and TRBJ2-2; 7 bases agree with TRBD2. CDR3 length: 15 amino acids. The V gene end was trimmed by 8 bases and the J gene end by 6 bases; junction bases not matched to a gene: 12. Germline-derived CDR1 and CDR2 are SNHLY and FYNNEI.